The rows below give T cell receptor beta chains drawn from one sample of a study of T-cell reconstitution after alpha-beta-depleted transplantation in children. TCRdb used MiXCR to reprocess the PCR reads, holding one entry per CDR3 protein. The sample gives about 580,000 distinct CDR3 sequences, over 20% of which show up once; 30% to 40% is in the top ten. The sample was PBMCs, taken before TCRalphabeta/CD19-depleted stem cell transplant. These receptors were obtained from a boy under two years old with Wiskott-Aldrich syndrome, due to receive a stem cell transplant. Both conserved end residues are part of each CDR3. A D gene is named only where the DNA matches it firmly. Some rows mark clone size as missing; the rest say once, few, many or name a class of expanded clone.

>TRBV28|few|NA|16|TRBJ1-5
TGTGCCAGCAACGGAAGGGGACACGGTAGCAATCAGCCCCAGCATTTT
CASNGRGHGSNQPQHF
>TRBV12-3/TRBV12-4|NA|TRBD1|17|TRBJ1-2
TGTGCCAGCAGCTCCTCCGATTGGACAGGGGGCGACTATGGCTACACCTTC
CASSSSDWTGGDYGYTF
>TRBV20-1|NA|TRBD2|15|TRBJ2-5
TGCAGTGCTAGGATCCTGAGCGGGAGGAGGGAGACCCAGTACTTC
CSARILSGRRETQYF
>TRBV15|few|NA|14|TRBJ2-3
TGTGCCACCAGCAGAGATGGTGCTTCTGATACGCAGTATTTT
CATSRDGASDTQYF
>TRBV12-3/TRBV12-4|NA|NA|14|TRBJ2-1
TGTGCCAGCAGTACTCGGACTATATACAATGAGCAGTTCTTC
CASSTRTIYNEQFF
>TRBV9|NA|NA|15|TRBJ2-7
TGTGCCAGCCGCGCGGGTCGTGTAGAGACCTACGAGCAGTACTTC
CASRAGRVETYEQYF
>TRBV6-5|few|NA|18|TRBJ1-6
TGTGCCAGCAGTTACTCGATAGGGGGGAGCTCCTATAATTCACCCCTCCACTTT
CASSYSIGGSSYNSPLHF
>TRBV12-3/TRBV12-4|few|NA|12|TRBJ1-2
TGTGCCAGCAGTTTACGTCACTATGGCTACACCTTC
CASSLRHYGYTF
>TRBV29-1|few|TRBD2|14|TRBJ2-1
TGCAGCGCCCCAGGACTAGCGTTCTACAATGAGCAGTTCTTC
CSAPGLAFYNEQFF
>TRBV20-1|NA|TRBD2|15|TRBJ2-5
TGCAGTGCCCGGGGACTAGCGGGAAGGCAAGAGACCCAGTACTTC
CSARGLAGRQETQYF
>TRBV11-1|NA|TRBD1|19|TRBJ1-5
TGTGCCAGCAGCTTAAGGTCGGGACAGGGGGCGCAACCTTATCAGCCCCAGCATTTT
CASSLRSGQGAQPYQPQHF
>TRBV12-3/TRBV12-4|NA|TRBD2|15|TRBJ2-7
TGTGCCAGCAGTTCGCAGGGGCTAGCGGGAAGCGAGCAGTACTTC
CASSSQGLAGSEQYF
>TRBV7-2|few|NA|16|TRBJ2-5
TGTGCCAGCAGCCCACACACCCTACGGTACCAAGAGACCCAGTACTTC
CASSPHTLRYQETQYF
>TRBV5-5|few|NA|14|TRBJ2-3
TGTGCCAGCAGCTGGACATCCCGGACAGATACGCAGTATTTT
CASSWTSRTDTQYF
>TRBV5-1|many|NA|15|TRBJ2-1
TGCGCCAGCAGCCTAACCGGGACGGCTTACAATGAGCAGTTCTTC
CASSLTGTAYNEQFF
>TRBV7-9|NA|TRBD1|15|TRBJ1-6
TGTGCCAGCAGCTCAAATCGGGACAGACCCTCACCCCTCCACTTT
CASSSNRDRPSPLHF
>TRBV30|few|TRBD1|13|TRBJ1-1
TGTGCCTGGGACAGGGGGGTTAACACTGAAGCTTTCTTT
CAWDRGVNTEAFF
>TRBV5-1|few|TRBD2|16|TRBJ2-3
TGCGCCAGCAGCACGATAAGAACTAGCGGCACAGATACGCAGTATTTT
CASSTIRTSGTDTQYF
>TRBV6-2/TRBV6-3|NA|TRBD2|13|TRBJ2-1
TGTGCCAGCAAGACTAGCGGGAGATATGAGCAGTTCTTC
CASKTSGRYEQFF
>TRBV30|NA|TRBD1|15|TRBJ1-6
TGTGCCTGGAGTGTCGGGACAGGGGCTGGTTCACCCCTCCACTTT
CAWSVGTGAGSPLHF
>TRBV7-3|NA|TRBD2|15|TRBJ2-3
TGTGCCAGCAGCCCATGGGGGGGTCGTGGAGATACGCAGTATTTT
CASSPWGGRGDTQYF
>TRBV20-1|NA|TRBD1|13|TRBJ1-1
TGCAGTGCCGACAGGGTTGCGAACACTGAAGCTTTCTTT
CSADRVANTEAFF
>TRBV10-2|few|TRBD1|13|TRBJ1-2
TGCGCCAGCAGGAAGACAGGGCACTATGGCTACACCTTC
CASRKTGHYGYTF
>TRBV29-1|NA|TRBD2|14|TRBJ2-7
TGCAGCGTCGCCTGGACTAGCGGGCCCTACGAGCAGTACTTC
CSVAWTSGPYEQYF
>TRBV5-1|NA|TRBD2|15|TRBJ2-1
TGCGCCAGCAGCCCGACTAGCGGGAGGCGGAATGAGCAGTTCTTC
CASSPTSGRRNEQFF
>TRBV10-3|NA|NA|14|TRBJ1-3
TGTGCCGGGGCAGGCGGGAGCTCTGGAAACACCATATATTTT
CAGAGGSSGNTIYF
>TRBV5-5|few|NA|15|TRBJ2-5
TGTGCCAGCAGCTTTCCTTCCACACGGCAAGAGACCCAGTACTTC
CASSFPSTRQETQYF
>TRBV3-1|NA|NA|15|TRBJ2-1
TGTGCCAGCAGCCAAGTTCGCCTAGCTCTGCACGAGCAGTTCTTC
CASSQVRLALHEQFF
>TRBV12-3/TRBV12-4|few|NA|13|TRBJ1-5
TGTGCCAGCACCCCAAATAGCAATCAGCCCCAGCATTTT
CASTPNSNQPQHF
>TRBV6-1|few|NA|13|TRBJ1-1
TGTGCCAGCAACCCCCCAGGGGTCACTGAAGCTTTCTTT
CASNPPGVTEAFF
>TRBV3-1|NA|NA|11|TRBJ1-1
TGTGCCAGCAGCCAGGGGGCTGAAGCTTTCTTT
CASSQGAEAFF
>TRBV7-2|few|TRBD2|15|TRBJ2-7
TGTGCCAGCAGGCGAACTAGCGGGAGTCCCCACGAGCAGTACTTC
CASRRTSGSPHEQYF
>TRBV10-3|NA|NA|14|TRBJ1-2
TGTGCCATCAGTGAGTCAAGGACTATAAATGGCTACACCTTC
CAISESRTINGYTF
>TRBV5-1|NA|NA|16|TRBJ1-1
TGCGCCAGCAGCTACGGGACACCAGGGATGAACACTGAAGCTTTCTTT
CASSYGTPGMNTEAFF
>TRBV5-1|NA|NA|15|TRBJ2-7
TGCGCCAGCAGCTTGGAAGGGTTCCTCATCTACGAGCAGTACTTC
CASSLEGFLIYEQYF
>TRBV15|NA|TRBD2|19|TRBJ2-3
TGTGCCACCAGCAGAGATCTGATGAGACTAGCGGGAAACACAGATACGCAGTATTTT
CATSRDLMRLAGNTDTQYF
>TRBV20-1|NA|TRBD1|13|TRBJ1-1
TGCAGTGCTCGAAGACAGGGGATCACTGAAGCTTTCTTT
CSARRQGITEAFF
>TRBV7-9|few|TRBD1|11|TRBJ1-1
TGTGCCAGCAGCTTGGAGGGGGCCGCTTTCTTT
CASSLEGAAFF
>TRBV10-1|NA|NA|16|TRBJ2-1
TGCGCCAGCAGTGAGTCTCTCTCCTCCTCCTACAATGAGCAGTTCTTC
CASSESLSSSYNEQFF
>TRBV9|NA|NA|15|TRBJ2-1
TGTGCCAGCAGCGTCATACTCGGTCCAGACAATGAGCAGTTCTTC
CASSVILGPDNEQFF
>TRBV20-1|NA|TRBD2|18|TRBJ2-1
TGCTGTGCTAGAGAGGGACTAGCGGGAGGGGTCGCCTACAATGAGCAGTTCTTC
CCAREGLAGGVAYNEQFF
>TRBV18|NA|NA|13|TRBJ2-7
TGTGCCAGCTCACCCATCCAACCGGGCGAGCAGTACTTC
CASSPIQPGEQYF
>TRBV5-1|few|NA|15|TRBJ2-5
TGCGCCAGCAGCTTGGCACAGGGGAGGCAAGAGACCCAGTACTTC
CASSLAQGRQETQYF